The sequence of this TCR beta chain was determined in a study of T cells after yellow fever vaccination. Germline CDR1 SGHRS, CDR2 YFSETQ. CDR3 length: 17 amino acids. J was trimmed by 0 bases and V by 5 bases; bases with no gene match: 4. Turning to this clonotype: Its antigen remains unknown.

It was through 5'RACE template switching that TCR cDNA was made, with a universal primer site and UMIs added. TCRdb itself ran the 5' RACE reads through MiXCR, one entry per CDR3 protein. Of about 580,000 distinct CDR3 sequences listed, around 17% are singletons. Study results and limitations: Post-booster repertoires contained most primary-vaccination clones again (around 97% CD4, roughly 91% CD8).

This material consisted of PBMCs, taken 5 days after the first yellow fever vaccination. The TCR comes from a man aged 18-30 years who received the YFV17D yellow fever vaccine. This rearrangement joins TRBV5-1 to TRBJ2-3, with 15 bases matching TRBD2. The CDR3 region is CASRWTSGGGSTDTQYF. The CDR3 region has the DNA TGCGCCAGCAGATGGACTAGCGGGGGGGGTAGCACAGATACGCAGTATTTT.